This entry lists 7 T cell receptor beta chains sequenced from one sample in a study of T-cell memory formation after mild COVID-19. TCRdb fed the 5' RACE reads into MiXCR, producing one record per CDR3 protein. There are around 300,000 distinct CDR3 sequences in the sample; 10% to 15% occur only once, and 20% to 25% lies in the top ten. The sequenced material came from PBMCs or a T cell subset sorted from them (not recorded which). The origin of the receptors is a man in his late teens or twenties who had mild COVID-19 (a few samples of this study predate the infection). Cell type and time point are not known.

The chain recombines TRBV14 with TRBJ2-2; perhaps TRBD1 as D (6 bases). The germline V and J ends were trimmed by 4 bases and 7 bases, with 13 bases remaining between them. Germline V gives CDR1 SGHDN, CDR2 FVKESK. This CDR3 has 14 residues. The CDR3 sequence: CASSPRQAGGELFF. In DNA, the CDR3 is TGTGCCAGCAGCCCACGACAGGCCGGCGGGGAGCTGTTTTTT.

This clonotype appeared many times. V usage is TRBV6-5 and J usage is TRBJ2-5; D uncertain. This CDR3 is built from 13 residues. CDR1 and CDR2 (germline): MNHEY, SVGAGI. Trimming took 8 bases from V and 4 from J, leaving 14 bases between them. This chain's CDR3 is CASGQLSTETQYF. CDR3 DNA sequence: TGTGCCAGCGGCCAACTGTCGACAGAGACCCAGTACTTC.

The rearrangement links TRBV5-1 to TRBJ2-2, with D unclear. CDR3 length: 14 amino acids. The V gene's germline CDR1 is SGHRS and CDR2 YFSETQ. Trimming left V 0 bases short and J 7 bases short, with 10 bases between. The CDR3 reads CASSLAGTNGELFF. DNA for the CDR3: TGCGCCAGCAGCTTGGCGGGTACGAACGGGGAGCTGTTTTTT.

In its sample, this clonotype was seen many times. The genes are TRBV29-1 and TRBJ2-5; D not resolved. CDR1 is SQVTM and CDR2 is ANQGSEA in the germline V gene. Trimming pared 6 bases from V and 5 bases from J, leaving 10 bases between. The CDR3 is 11 residues long. CDR3 region: CSVSRGETQYF. The CDR3 region has the DNA TGCAGCGTGAGTCGTGGGGAGACCCAGTACTTC.

The chain combines TRBV5-4 with TRBJ2-7; no clear D. CDR1 SGHNT and CDR2 YYREEE come from the germline V gene (reference sequence). The CDR3 contains 14 residues. V dropped 1 base and J dropped 2 bases, with 10 bases sitting between them. The DNA of the CDR3 is TGTGCCAGCAGCTTGTACAGCGTTCCCTACGAGCAGTACGTC. It codes for CASSLYSVPYEQYV.

There are a few counts of this clonotype. The CDR3 sequence is CASSLGAGKNIQYF. The CDR3 DNA reads TGCGCCAGCAGCTTGGGCGCGGGTAAAAACATTCAGTACTTC. The rearrangement joins TRBV5-1 to TRBJ2-4; weak D call: TRBD2 (5 bases). CDR1 is SGHRS, CDR2 YFSETQ, per germline. V was shortened by 0 bases and J by 4 bases, with 8 bases between the two germline ends. This CDR3 is built from 14 residues.

This clonotype was observed a few times. CDR3 nucleotides: TGTGCCAGCATAAACCACCAGAACACTGAAGCTTTCTTT. Translating gives CASINHQNTEAFF. The chain employs TRBV27 and TRBJ1-1, with D uncertain. Germline CDR1 and CDR2: MNHEY and SMNVEV (reference sequence). V was cut by 7 bases and J by 1 base, with 10 bases left in between. CDR3 length equals 13 residues.